These 2 T cell receptor beta chains came from one sample sequenced in a study of monozygotic twins with inflammatory bowel disease. Following a re-call of the 5' RACE reads, TCRdb has one entry per CDR3 protein and lacks DNA. This table lists some 160,000 distinct CDR3 sequences. The sample comprised blood. These receptors originate from a human donor with ulcerative colitis or Crohn's disease, or a healthy co-twin of an affected twin (not recorded which).

The chain employs TRBV6-6 and TRBJ2-5; TCRdb names TRBD2, which stays unverified in the absence of DNA. The CDR3 sequence is 14 residues long. Germline V lookup: CDR1 MNHNY, CDR2 SVGAGI (reference sequence). CDR3: CASSFGSSWETQYF.

The gene calls are TRBV29-1 and TRBJ2-1. CDR3 size: 13 residues. Looked up from germline, CDR1 is SQVTM and CDR2 is ANQGSEA. This CDR3 reads CSVGLGLYNEQFF.